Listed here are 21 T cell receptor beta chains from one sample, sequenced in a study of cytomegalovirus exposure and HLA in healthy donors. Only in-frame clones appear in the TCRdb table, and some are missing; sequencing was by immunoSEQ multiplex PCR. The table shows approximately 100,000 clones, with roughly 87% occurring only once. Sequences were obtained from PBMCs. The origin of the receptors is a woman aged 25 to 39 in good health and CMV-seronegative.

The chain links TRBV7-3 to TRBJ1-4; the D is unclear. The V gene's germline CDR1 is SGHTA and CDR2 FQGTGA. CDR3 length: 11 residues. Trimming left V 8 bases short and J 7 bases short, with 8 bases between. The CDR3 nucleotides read TGTGCCAGCCCCTTATGTGAAAAACTGTTTTTT. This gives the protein CASPLCEKLFF.

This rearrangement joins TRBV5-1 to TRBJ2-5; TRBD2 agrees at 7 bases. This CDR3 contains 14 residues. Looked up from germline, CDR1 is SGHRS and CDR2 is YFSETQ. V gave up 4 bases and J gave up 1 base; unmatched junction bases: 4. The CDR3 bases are TGCGCCAGCAGCCTGGGACTAACCCAAGAGACCCAGTACTTC. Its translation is CASSLGLTQETQYF.

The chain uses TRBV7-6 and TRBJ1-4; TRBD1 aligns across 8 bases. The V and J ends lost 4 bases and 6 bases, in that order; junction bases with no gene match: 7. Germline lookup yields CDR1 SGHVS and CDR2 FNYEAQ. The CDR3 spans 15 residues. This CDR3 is CASSSSPGGHEKLFF. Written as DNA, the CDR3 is TGTGCCAGCAGCTCCTCGCCAGGGGGCCATGAAAAACTGTTTTTT. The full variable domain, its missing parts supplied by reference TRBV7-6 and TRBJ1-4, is GAGVSQSPRYKVTKRGQDVALRCDPISGHVSLYWYRQALGQGPEFLTYFNYEAQQDKSGLPNDRFSAERPEGSISTLTIQRTEQRDSAMYRCASSSSPGGHEKLFFGSGTQLSVL.

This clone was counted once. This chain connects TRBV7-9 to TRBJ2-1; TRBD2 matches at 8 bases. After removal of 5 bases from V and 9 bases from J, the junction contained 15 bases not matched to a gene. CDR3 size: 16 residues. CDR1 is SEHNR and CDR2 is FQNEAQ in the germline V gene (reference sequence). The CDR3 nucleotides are TGTGCCAGCAGCAGACGGCCCGAGCGGGGGAGGGGTGAGCAGTTCTTC. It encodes CASSRRPERGRGEQFF.

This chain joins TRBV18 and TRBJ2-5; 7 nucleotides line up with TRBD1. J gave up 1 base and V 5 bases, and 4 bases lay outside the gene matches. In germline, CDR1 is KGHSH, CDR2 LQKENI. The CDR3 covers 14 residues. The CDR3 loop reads CASSARQGQETQYF. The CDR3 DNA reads TGTGCCAGCTCAGCCAGACAGGGCCAAGAGACCCAGTACTTC.

CDR3 amino acids: CASSSGREQYF. The DNA for the CDR3 is TGTGCCAGCAGTTCAGGGCGCGAGCAGTACTTC. V is TRBV28 and J is TRBJ2-7, with a weak D call TRBD1 (5 bases). Germline CDR1 is MDHEN and CDR2 is SYDVKM. V was trimmed by 4 bases and J by 6 bases, leaving 7 bases between them. CDR3 length: 11 residues. Variable domain in full (rest from reference TRBV28 and TRBJ2-7): DVKVTQSSRYLVKRTGEKVFLECVQDMDHENMFWYRQDPGLGLRLIYFSYDVKMKEKGDIPEGYSVSREKKERFSLILESASTNQTSMYLCASSSGREQYFGPGTRLTVT.

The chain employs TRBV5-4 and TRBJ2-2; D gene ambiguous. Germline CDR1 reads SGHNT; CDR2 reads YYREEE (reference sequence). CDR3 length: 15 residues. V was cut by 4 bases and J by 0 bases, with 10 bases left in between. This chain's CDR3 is CASSRGVANTGELFF. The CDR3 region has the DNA TGTGCCAGCAGCAGAGGAGTCGCGAACACCGGGGAGCTGTTTTTT.

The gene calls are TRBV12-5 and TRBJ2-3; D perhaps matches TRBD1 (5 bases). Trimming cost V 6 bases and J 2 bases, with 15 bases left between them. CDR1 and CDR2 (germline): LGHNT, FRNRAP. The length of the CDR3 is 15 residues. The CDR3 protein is CASGPGWGYTDTQYF. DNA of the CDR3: TGTGCTAGTGGCCCCGGGTGGGGCTACACAGATACGCAGTATTTT.

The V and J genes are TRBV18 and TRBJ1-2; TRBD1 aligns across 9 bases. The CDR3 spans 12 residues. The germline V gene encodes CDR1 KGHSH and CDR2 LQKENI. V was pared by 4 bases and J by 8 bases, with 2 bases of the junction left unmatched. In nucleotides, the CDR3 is TGTGCCAGCTCACGGGACAGGGAAGGCTACACCTTC. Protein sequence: CASSRDREGYTF.

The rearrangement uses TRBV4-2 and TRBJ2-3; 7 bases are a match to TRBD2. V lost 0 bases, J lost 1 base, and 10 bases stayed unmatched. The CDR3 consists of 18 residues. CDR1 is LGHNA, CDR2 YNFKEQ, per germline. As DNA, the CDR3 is TGTGCCAGCAGCCAAGAGACGAGCGGGGCGAAGGGCACAGATACGCAGTATTTT. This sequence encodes CASSQETSGAKGTDTQYF.

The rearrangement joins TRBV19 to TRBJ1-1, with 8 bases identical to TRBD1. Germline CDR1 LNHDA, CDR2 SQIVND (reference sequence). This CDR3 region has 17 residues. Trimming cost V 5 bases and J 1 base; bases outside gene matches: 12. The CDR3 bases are TGTGCCAGTAGTGTCTTCGGGACAGGCGCAGGGAACACTGAAGCTTTCTTT. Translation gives CASSVFGTGAGNTEAFF.

This CDR3 is CASSTGTGSSFFGELFF. The CDR3 coding sequence is TGCGCCAGCAGCACAGGGACAGGGAGCTCCTTTTTTGGGGAGCTGTTTTTT. V usage is TRBV5-1 and J usage is TRBJ2-2; 9 nucleotides agree with TRBD1. Germline-derived CDR1 and CDR2 are SGHRS and YFSETQ. The CDR3 runs 17 residues. The trim removed 4 bases at V and 8 bases at J, leaving 15 bases unmatched.

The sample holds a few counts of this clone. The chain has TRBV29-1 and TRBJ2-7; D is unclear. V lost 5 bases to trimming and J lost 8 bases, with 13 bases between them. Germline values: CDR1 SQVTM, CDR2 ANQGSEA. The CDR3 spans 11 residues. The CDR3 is CSVSHGSQQYF. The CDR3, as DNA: TGCAGCGTTTCCCACGGGTCCCAGCAGTACTTC.

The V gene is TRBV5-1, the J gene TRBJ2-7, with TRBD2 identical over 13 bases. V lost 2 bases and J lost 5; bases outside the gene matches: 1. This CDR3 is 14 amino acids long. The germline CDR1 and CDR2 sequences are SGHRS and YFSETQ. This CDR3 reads CASSFGTSGDEQYF. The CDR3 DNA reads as TGCGCCAGCAGCTTTGGGACTAGCGGGGACGAGCAGTACTTC.

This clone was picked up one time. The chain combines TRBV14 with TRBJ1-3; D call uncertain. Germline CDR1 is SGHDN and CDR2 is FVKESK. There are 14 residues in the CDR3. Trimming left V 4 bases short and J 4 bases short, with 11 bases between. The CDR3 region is CASSRSLAGNTIYF. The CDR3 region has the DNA TGTGCCAGCAGCCGGTCTCTTGCGGGAAACACCATATATTTT.

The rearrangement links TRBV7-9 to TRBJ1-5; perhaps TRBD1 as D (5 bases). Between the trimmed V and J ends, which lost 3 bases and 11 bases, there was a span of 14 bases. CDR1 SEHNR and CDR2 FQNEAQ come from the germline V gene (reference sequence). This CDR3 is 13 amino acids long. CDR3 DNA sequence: TGTGCCAGCAGCTTGGCAGGGCGGTCGGCCCAGCATTTT. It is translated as CASSLAGRSAQHF.

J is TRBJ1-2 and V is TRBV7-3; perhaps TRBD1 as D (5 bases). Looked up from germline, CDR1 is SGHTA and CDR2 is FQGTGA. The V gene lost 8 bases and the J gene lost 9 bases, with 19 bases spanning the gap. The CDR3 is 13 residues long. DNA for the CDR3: TGTGCCAGCCGTGACGCCGGGGGTATGAGCTACACCTTC. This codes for CASRDAGGMSYTF. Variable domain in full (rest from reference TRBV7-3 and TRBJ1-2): GAGVSQTPSNKVTEKGKYVELRCDPISGHTALYWYRQSLGQGPEFLIYFQGTGAADDSGLPNDRFFAVRPEGSVSTLKIQRTERGDSAVYLCASRDAGGMSYTFGSGTRLTVV.

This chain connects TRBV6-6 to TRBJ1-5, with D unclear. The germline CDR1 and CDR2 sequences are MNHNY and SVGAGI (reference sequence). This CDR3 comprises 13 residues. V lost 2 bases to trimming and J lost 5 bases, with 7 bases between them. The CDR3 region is CASSYSLDQPQHF. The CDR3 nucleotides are TGTGCCAGCAGTTACAGCCTGGATCAGCCCCAGCATTTT.

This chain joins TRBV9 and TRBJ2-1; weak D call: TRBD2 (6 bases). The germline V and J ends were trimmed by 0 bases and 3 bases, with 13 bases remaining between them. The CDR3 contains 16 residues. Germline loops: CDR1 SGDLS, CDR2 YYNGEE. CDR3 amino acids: CASSVEGRRVYNEQFF. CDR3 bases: TGTGCCAGCAGCGTAGAGGGGAGGAGGGTCTACAATGAGCAGTTCTTC.

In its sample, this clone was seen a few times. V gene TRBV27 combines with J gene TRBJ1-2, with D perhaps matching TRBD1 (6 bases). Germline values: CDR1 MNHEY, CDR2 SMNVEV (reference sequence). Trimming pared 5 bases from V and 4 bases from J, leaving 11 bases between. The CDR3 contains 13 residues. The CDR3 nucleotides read TGTGCCAGCAGTCCACAGGGCGTCTATGGCTACACCTTC. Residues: CASSPQGVYGYTF.

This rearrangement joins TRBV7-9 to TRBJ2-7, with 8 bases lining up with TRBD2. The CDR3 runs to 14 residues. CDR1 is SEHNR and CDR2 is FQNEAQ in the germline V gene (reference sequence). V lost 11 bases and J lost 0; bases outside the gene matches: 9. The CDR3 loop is CAARGAGDSYEQYF. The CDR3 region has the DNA TGTGCCGCCCGGGGAGCGGGAGACTCCTACGAGCAGTACTTC.